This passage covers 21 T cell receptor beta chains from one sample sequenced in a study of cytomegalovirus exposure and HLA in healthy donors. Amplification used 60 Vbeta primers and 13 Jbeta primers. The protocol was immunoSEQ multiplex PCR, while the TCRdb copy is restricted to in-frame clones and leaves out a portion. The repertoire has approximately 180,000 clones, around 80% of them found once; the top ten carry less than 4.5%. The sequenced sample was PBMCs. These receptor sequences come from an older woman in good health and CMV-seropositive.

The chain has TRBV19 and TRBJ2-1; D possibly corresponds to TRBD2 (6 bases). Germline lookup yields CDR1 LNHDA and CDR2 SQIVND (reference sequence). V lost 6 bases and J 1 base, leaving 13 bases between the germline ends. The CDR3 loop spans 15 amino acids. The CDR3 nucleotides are TGTGCCAGTAGCCCACTAGCCCCATCCTACAATGAGCAGTTCTTC. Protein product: CASSPLAPSYNEQFF.

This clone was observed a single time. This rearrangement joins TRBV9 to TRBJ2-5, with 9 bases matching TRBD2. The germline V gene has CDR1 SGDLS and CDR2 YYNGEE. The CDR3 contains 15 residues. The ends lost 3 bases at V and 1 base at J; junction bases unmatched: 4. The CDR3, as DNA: TGTGCCAGCAGCGCCGGGACTAGCCGCCAAGAGACCCAGTACTTC. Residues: CASSAGTSRQETQYF.

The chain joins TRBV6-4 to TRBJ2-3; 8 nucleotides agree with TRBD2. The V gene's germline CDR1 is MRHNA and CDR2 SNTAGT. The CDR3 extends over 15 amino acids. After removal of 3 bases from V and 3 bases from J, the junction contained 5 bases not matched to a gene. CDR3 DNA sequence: TGTGCCAGCAGTGAAGGCGGGGGGCGGACAGATACGCAGTATTTT. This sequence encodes CASSEGGGRTDTQYF.

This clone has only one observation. The CDR3 loop is CASSRDRDDTQYF. In nucleotides, the CDR3 is TGTGCCAGCAGCCGCGACAGGGACGATACGCAGTATTTT. V and J are TRBV27 and TRBJ2-3, with 7 bases lining up with TRBD1. Germline values: CDR1 MNHEY, CDR2 SMNVEV (reference sequence). Trimming at V came to 6 bases and at J to 6 bases, leaving 6 bases not matched to a gene. The CDR3 length is 13 residues.

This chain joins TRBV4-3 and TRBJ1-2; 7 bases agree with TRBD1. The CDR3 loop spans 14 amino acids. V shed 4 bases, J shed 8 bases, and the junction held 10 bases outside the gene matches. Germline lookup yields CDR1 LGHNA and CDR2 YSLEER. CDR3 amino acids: CASSPQGDRDGYTF. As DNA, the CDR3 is TGCGCCAGCAGCCCTCAGGGTGACAGGGACGGCTACACCTTC.

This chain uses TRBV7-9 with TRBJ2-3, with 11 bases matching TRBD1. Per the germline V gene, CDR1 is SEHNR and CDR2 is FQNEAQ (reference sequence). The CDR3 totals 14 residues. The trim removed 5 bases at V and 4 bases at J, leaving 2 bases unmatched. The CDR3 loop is CASSLGQGADTQYF. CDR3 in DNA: TGTGCCAGCAGCCTGGGACAGGGGGCAGATACGCAGTATTTT.

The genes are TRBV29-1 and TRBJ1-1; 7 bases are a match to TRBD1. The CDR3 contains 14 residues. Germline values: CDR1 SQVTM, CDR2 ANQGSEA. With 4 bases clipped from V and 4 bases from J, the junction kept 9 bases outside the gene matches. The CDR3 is CSVAAGGRATEAFF. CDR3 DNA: TGCAGCGTTGCTGCAGGGGGTAGGGCCACTGAAGCTTTCTTT.

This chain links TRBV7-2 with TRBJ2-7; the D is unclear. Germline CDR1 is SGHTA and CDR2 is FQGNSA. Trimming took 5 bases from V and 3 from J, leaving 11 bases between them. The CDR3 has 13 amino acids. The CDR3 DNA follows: TGTGCCAGCAGCGACTCTCAAGGCTACGAGCAGTACTTC. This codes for CASSDSQGYEQYF.

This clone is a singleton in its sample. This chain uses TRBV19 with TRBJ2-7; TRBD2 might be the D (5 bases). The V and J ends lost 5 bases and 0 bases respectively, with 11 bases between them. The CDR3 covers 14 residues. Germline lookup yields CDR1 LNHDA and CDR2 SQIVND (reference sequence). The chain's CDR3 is CASSYSGSSYEQYF. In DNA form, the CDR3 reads TGTGCCAGTAGTTATTCGGGGTCCTCCTACGAGCAGTACTTC.

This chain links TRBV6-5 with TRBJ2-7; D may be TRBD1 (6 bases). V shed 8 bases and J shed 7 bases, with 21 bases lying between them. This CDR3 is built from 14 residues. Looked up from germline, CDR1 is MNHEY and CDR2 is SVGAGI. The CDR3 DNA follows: TGTGCCAGCGGGTTGGACAGCCAATTCGGGGAGCAGTACTTC. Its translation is CASGLDSQFGEQYF.

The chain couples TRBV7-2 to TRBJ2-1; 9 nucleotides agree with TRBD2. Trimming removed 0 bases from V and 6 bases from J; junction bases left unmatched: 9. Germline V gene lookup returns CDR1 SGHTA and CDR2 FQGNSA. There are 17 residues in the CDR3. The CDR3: CASSLARSGRTLNEQFF. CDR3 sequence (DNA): TGTGCCAGCAGCTTAGCGAGGAGCGGGAGGACTCTCAATGAGCAGTTCTTC.

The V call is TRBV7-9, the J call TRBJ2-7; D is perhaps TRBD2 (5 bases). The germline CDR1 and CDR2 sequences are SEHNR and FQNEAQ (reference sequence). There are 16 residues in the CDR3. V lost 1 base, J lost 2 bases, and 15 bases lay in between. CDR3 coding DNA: TGTGCCAGCAGCTTAGTTGCGGGCGTCGAAGCCTACGAGCAGTACTTC. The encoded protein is CASSLVAGVEAYEQYF.

Here the CDR3 DNA reads TGTGCCAGCACCCCCAACCAGGGGGCGGGGGCCGACACTGAAGCTTTCTTT. Amino acids: CASTPNQGAGADTEAFF. The J gene is TRBJ1-1, the V gene TRBV28, with 8 bases fitting TRBD1. CDR3 length equals 17 residues. Trimming took 7 bases from V and 3 from J; bases not matched to a gene: 16. The germline V gene encodes CDR1 MDHEN and CDR2 SYDVKM. The full variable domain, completed using reference TRBV28 and TRBJ1-1, is DVKVTQSSRYLVKRTGEKVFLECVQDMDHENMFWYRQDPGLGLRLIYFSYDVKMKEKGDIPEGYSVSREKKERFSLILESASTNQTSMYLCASTPNQGAGADTEAFFGQGTRLTVV.

The CDR3 sequence is CASYPRSGGRRETQYF. The DNA of the CDR3 is TGTGCCAGCTACCCCCGAAGCGGGGGGCGTCGGGAGACCCAGTACTTC. The gene calls are TRBV28 and TRBJ2-5, with 9 bases lining up with TRBD2. The V and J ends lost 8 bases and 5 bases, in that order; junction bases with no gene match: 15. The CDR3 contains 16 residues. Germline CDR1 is MDHEN and CDR2 is SYDVKM.

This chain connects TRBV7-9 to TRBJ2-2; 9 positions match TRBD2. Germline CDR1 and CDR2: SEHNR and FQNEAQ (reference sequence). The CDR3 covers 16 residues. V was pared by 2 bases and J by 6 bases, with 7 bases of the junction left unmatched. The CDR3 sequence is CASSLSGSGSSGELFF. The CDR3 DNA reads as TGTGCCAGCAGCTTAAGTGGTAGCGGGAGCTCCGGGGAGCTGTTTTTT.

The CDR3 is CASSPRVSTEAFF. In nucleotides, the CDR3 is TGTGCCAGCAGCCCCAGGGTATCCACTGAAGCTTTCTTT. V usage is TRBV5-4 and J usage is TRBJ1-1; tentative D call: TRBD1 (5 bases). From germline, CDR1 is SGHNT and CDR2 YYREEE (reference sequence). The CDR3 covers 13 residues. Trimming stripped 4 bases from V and 4 bases from J, with 11 bases between.

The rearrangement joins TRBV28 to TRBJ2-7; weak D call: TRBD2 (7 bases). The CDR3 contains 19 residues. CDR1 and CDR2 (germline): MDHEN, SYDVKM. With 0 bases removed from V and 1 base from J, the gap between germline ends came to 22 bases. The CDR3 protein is CASSLWRTSGGRNSYEQYF. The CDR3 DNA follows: TGTGCCAGCAGTTTATGGAGGACCTCGGGGGGCAGGAATTCCTACGAGCAGTACTTC.

The CDR3 nucleotides are TGTGCCAGCAGCCTGGGGCAGGCTAACTATGGCTACACCTTC. Translation gives CASSLGQANYGYTF. The chain has TRBV13 and TRBJ1-2, with a possible D match to TRBD1 (5 bases). The V gene's germline CDR1 is PRHDT and CDR2 FYEKMQ (reference sequence). Trimming pared 5 bases from V and 0 bases from J, leaving 10 bases between. The CDR3 runs 14 residues.

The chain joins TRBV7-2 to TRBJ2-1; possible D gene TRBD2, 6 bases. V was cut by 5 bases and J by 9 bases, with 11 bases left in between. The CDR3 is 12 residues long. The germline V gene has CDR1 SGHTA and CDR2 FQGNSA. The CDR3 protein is CASSETSFEQFF. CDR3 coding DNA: TGTGCCAGCAGCGAGACTAGTTTTGAGCAGTTCTTC.

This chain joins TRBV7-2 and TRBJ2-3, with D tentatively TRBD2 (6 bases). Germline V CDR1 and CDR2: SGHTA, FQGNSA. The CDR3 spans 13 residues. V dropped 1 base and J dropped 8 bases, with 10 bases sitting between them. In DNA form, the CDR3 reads TGTGCCAGCAGCTTAGGCGGGGTAGTTACGCAGTATTTT. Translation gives CASSLGGVVTQYF.

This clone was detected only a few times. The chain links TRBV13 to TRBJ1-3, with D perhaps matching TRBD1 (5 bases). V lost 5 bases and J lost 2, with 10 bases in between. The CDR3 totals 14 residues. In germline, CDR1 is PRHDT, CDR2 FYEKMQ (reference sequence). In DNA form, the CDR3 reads TGTGCCAGCAGCCCGGGGGTGGCTGGAAACACCATATATTTT. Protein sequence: CASSPGVAGNTIYF. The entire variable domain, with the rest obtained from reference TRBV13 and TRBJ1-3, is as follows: AAGVIQSPRHLIKEKRETATLKCYPIPRHDTVYWYQQGPGQDPQFLISFYEKMQSDKGSIPDRFSAQQFSDYHSELNMSSLELGDSALYFCASSPGVAGNTIYFGEGSWLTVV.